The present entry profiles one T cell receptor beta chain with its context. It has no known antigen specificity. No much larger clone exists at a distance of one base, and base qualities are not known. The protocol used for the library was the immunoSEQ multiplex PCR assay. TCRdb took this table from immuneACCESS and kept in-frame rearrangements with V and J called. Such tables lack part of the clones; where checked against another copy, unresolved V genes explain under half of the gap, and the rest is unexplained. The sample records roughly 88,000 clones, about nine tenths of which are singletons. The biggest ten clones account for 17% of the sample. This sample was included in a study of control samples from healthy donors and cancer patients (dated by TCRdb to 2018 to 2020). As encoded in the germline V gene, CDR1 is SQVTM while CDR2 is ANQGSEA. The CDR3 covers 12 residues, taking in both the cysteine and the phenylalanine. Only the CDR3 DNA is retained, 36 bases long and in frame from the first base. Trimming costs V 0 bases and J 11 bases, and their ends lie 13 bases apart.

The sequenced sample consisted of blood. The sequence came from a man aged 45-60 years in good health. The chain is assembled from TRBV29-1 and TRBJ1-1; the D gene is perhaps TRBD1, on 5 matching bases. Here is the DNA: TGCAGCGTTGAAGAAGCGGGACGTGTGGCTTTCTTT. It translates to CSVEEAGRVAFF.